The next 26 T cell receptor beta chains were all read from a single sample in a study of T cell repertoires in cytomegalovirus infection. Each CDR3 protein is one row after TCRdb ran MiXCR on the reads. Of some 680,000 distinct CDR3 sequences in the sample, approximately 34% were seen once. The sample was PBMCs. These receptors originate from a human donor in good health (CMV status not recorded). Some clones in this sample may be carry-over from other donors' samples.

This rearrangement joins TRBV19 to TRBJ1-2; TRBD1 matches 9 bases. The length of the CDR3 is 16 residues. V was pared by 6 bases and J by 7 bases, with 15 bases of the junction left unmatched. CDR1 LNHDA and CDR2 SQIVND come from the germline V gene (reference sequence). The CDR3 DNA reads TGTGCCAGTAGCCTGAGCGGGACAGGGCTTTCTTCTGGCTACACCTTC. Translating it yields CASSLSGTGLSSGYTF.

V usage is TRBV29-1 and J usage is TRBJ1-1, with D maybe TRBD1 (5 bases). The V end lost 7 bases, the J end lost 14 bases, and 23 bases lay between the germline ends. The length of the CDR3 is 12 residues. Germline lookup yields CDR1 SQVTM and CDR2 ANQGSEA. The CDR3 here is CSARPGGTDAFF. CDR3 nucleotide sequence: TGCAGCGCAAGGCCCGGGGGGACTGACGCGTTCTTT.

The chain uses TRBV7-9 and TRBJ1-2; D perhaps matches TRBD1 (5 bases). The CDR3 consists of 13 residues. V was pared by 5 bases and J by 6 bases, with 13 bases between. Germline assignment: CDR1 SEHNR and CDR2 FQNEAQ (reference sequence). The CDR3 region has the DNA TGTGCCAGCAGCGCGCCAGGGCAGGATGGCTACACCTTC. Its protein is CASSAPGQDGYTF. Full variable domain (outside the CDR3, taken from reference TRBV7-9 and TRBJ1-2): DTGVSQNPRHKITKRGQNVTFRCDPISEHNRLYWYRQTLGQGPEFLTYFQNEAQLEKSRLLSDRFSAERPKGSFSTLEIQRTEQGDSAMYLCASSAPGQDGYTFGSGTRLTVV.

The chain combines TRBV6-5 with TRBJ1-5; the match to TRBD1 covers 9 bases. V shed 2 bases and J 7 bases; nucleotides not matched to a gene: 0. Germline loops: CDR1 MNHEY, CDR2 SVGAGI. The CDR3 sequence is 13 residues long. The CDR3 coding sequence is TGTGCCAGCAGTTACGGGACAGGGCAGCCCCAGCATTTT. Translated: CASSYGTGQPQHF.

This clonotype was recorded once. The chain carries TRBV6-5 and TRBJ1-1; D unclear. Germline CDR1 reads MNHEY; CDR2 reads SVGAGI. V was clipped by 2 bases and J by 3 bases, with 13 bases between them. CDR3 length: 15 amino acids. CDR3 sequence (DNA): TGTGCCAGCAGTTACCACGGATACTTGGACACTGAAGCTTTCTTT. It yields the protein CASSYHGYLDTEAFF.

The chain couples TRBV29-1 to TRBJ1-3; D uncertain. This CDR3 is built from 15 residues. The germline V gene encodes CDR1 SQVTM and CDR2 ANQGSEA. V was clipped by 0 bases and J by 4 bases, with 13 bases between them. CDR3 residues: CSVEDANYRGNTIYF. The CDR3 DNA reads TGCAGCGTTGAAGATGCAAACTACCGGGGAAACACCATATATTTT.

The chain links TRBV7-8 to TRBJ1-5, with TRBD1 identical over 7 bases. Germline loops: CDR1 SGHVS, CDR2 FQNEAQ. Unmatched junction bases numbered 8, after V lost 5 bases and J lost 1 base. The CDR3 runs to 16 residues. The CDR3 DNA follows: TGTGCCAGCAGCGAAGGACAGGCCGGGAGCAATCAGCCCCAGCATTTT. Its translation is CASSEGQAGSNQPQHF.

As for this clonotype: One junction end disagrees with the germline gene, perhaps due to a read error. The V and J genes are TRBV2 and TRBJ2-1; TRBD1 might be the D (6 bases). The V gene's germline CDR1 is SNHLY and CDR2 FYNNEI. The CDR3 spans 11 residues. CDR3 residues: CASRRDIRELF. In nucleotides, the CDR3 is TGTGCCAGCAGGAGGGACATTCGAGAATTATTC.

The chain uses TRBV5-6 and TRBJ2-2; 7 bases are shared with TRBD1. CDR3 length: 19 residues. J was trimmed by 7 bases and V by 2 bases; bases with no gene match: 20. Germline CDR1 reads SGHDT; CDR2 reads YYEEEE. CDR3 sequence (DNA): TGTGCCAGCAGCTTTTGGGCCCCGACGAACAGGGGAATTAACGGGGAGCTGTTTTTT. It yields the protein CASSFWAPTNRGINGELFF.

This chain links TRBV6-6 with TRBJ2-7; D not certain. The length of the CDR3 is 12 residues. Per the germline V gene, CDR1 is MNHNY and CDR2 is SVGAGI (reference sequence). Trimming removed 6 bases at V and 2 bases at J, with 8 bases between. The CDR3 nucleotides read TGTGCCAGCAGCACAGTGACCTACGAGCAGTACTTC. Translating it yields CASSTVTYEQYF.

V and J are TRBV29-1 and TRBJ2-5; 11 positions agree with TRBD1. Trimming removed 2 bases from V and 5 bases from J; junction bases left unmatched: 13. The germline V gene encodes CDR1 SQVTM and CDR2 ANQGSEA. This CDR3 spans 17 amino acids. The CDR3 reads CSVERSWRTGGRETQYF. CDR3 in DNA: TGCAGCGTTGAACGGTCCTGGCGGACAGGGGGCCGGGAGACCCAGTACTTC.

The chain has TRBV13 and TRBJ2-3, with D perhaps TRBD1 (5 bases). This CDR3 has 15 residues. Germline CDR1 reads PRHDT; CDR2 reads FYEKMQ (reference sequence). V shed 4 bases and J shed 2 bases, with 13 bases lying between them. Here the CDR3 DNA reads TGTGCCAGCAGCTCCCTTCAGGGCCCCACAGATACGCAGTATTTT. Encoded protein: CASSSLQGPTDTQYF.

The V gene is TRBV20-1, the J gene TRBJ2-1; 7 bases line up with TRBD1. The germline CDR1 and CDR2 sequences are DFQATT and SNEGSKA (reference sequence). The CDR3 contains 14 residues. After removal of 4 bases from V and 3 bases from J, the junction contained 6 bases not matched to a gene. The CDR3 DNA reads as TGCAGTGCTACGAGGGGGCCCATCTACAATGAGCAGTTCTTC. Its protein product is CSATRGPIYNEQFF.

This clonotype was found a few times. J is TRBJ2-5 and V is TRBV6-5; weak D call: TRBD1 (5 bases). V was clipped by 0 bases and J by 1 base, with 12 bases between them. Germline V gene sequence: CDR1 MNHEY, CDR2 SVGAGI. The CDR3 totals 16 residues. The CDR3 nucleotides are TGTGCCAGCAGTTACTCCCCGACAGACGTCCAAGAGACCCAGTACTTC. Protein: CASSYSPTDVQETQYF.

The CDR3: CANSQARAEAFF. The CDR3 DNA follows: TGTGCCAATAGCCAAGCTCGCGCTGAAGCTTTCTTT. The chain links TRBV19 to TRBJ1-1, with unresolved D. With 10 bases removed from V and 6 bases from J, the gap between germline ends came to 15 bases. The germline gives CDR1 LNHDA, CDR2 SQIVND (reference sequence). The CDR3 spans 12 residues. Drawing the rest from reference TRBV19 and TRBJ1-1, the complete variable domain is DGGITQSPKYLFRKEGQNVTLSCEQNLNHDAMYWYRQDPGQGLRLIYYSQIVNDFQKGDIAEGYSVSREKKESFPLTVTSAQKNPTAFYLCANSQARAEAFFGQGTRLTVV.

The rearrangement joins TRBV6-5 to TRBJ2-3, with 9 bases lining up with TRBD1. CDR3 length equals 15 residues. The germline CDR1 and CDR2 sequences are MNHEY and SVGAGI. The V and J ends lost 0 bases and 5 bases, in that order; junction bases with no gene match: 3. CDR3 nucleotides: TGTGCCAGCAGTTACTCAGGGACAGGGCTAGATACGCAGTATTTT. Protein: CASSYSGTGLDTQYF.

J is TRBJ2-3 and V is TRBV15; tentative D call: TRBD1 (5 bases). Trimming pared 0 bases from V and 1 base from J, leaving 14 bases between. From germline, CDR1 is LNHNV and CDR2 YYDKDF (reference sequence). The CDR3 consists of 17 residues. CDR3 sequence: CATSRDLGARGTDTQYF. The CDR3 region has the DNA TGTGCCACCAGCAGAGATTTAGGGGCGCGCGGCACAGATACGCAGTATTTT.

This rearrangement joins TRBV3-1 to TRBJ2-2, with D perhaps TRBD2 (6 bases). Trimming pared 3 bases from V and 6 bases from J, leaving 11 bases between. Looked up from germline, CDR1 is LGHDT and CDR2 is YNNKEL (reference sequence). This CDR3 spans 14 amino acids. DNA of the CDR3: TGTGCCAGCAGCCATAGGGGCGGGGCCGGGGAGCTGTTTTTT. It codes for CASSHRGGAGELFF.

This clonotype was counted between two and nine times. This chain's CDR3 is CASRPTGGKGYTF. CDR3 bases: TGTGCCAGCAGGCCCACAGGGGGAAAAGGCTACACCTTC. The chain combines TRBV28 with TRBJ1-2, with 8 bases that match TRBD1. Germline V gene lookup returns CDR1 MDHEN and CDR2 SYDVKM. J lost 8 bases, V lost 6 bases, and 8 bases had no gene match. CDR3 length: 13 residues.

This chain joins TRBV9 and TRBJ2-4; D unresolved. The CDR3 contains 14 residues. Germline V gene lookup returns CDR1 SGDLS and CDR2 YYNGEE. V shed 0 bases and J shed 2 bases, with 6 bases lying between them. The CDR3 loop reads CASSVGETKNIQYF. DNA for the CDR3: TGTGCCAGCAGCGTAGGGGAAACCAAAAACATTCAGTACTTC.

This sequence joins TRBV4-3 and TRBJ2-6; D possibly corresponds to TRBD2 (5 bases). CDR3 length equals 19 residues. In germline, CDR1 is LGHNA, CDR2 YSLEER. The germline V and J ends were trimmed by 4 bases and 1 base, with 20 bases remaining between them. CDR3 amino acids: CASSPRRAGGVSGANVLTF. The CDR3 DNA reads TGCGCCAGCAGCCCCCGCCGGGCAGGAGGAGTATCTGGGGCCAACGTCCTGACTTTC.

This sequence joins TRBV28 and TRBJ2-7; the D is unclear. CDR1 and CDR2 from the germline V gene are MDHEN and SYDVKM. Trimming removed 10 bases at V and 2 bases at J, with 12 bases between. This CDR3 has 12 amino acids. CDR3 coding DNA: TGTGCCATCGGCCCGGCGCCCTACGAGCAGTACGTC. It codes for CAIGPAPYEQYV.

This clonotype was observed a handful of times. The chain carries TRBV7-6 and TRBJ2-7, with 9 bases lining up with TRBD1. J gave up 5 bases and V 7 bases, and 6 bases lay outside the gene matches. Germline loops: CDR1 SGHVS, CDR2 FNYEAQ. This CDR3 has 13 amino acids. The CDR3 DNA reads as TGTGCCAGCACCGGGACAGGGTTTCACGAGCAGTACTTC. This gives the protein CASTGTGFHEQYF. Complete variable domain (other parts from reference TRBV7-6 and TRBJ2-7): GAGVSQSPRYKVTKRGQDVALRCDPISGHVSLYWYRQALGQGPEFLTYFNYEAQQDKSGLPNDRFSAERPEGSISTLTIQRTEQRDSAMYRCASTGTGFHEQYFGPGTRLTVT.

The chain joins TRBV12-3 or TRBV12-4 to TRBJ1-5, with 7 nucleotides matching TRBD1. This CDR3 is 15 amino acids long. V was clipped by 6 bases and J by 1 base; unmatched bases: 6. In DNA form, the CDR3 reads TGTGCCAGCAGCCAACAGGGGAGAAGCAATCAGCCCCAGCATTTT. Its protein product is CASSQQGRSNQPQHF.

CDR3 DNA sequence: TGTGCCAGTAGTATGGACAGGGTCGACACTGAAGCTTTCTTT. Translation gives CASSMDRVDTEAFF. The rearrangement links TRBV19 to TRBJ1-1; the match to TRBD1 covers 8 bases. The V segment lost 3 bases and the J segment 3 bases; nucleotides outside the gene matches: 3. The CDR3 contains 14 residues. Germline lookup yields CDR1 LNHDA and CDR2 SQIVND (reference sequence).

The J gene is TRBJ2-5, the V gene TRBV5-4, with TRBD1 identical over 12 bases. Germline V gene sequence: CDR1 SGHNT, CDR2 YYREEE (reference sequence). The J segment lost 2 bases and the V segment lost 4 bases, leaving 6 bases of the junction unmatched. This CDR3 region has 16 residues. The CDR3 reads CASSARDRGPQETQYF. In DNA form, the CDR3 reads TGTGCCAGCAGCGCCAGGGACAGGGGGCCACAAGAGACCCAGTACTTC.